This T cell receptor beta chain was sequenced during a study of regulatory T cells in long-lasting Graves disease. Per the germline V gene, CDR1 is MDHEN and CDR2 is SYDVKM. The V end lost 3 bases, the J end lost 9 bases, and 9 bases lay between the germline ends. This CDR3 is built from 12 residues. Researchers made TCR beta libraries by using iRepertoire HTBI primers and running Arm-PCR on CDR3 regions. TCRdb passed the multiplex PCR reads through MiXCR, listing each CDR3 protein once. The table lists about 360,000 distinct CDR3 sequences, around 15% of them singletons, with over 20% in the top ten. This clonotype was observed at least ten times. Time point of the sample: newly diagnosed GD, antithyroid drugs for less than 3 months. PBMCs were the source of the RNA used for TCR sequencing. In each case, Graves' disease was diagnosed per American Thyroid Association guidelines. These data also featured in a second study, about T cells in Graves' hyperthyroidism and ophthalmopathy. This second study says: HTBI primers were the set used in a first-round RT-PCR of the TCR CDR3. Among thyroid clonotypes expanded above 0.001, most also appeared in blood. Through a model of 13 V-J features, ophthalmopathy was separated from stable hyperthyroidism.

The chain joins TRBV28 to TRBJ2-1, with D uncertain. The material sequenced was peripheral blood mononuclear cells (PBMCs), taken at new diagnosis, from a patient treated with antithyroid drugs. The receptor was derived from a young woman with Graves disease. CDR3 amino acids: CASSFVPGEQFF. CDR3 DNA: TGTGCCAGCAGTTTTGTCCCCGGTGAGCAGTTCTTC.